Given below is one T cell receptor (beta chain) in context. Germline CDR1 SGHDN, CDR2 FVKESK. The trim removed 2 bases at V and 7 bases at J, leaving 11 bases unmatched. The CDR3 has 16 amino acids. The sample is drawn from a study of blood T cell repertoires in COVID-19. Across the study: COVID-19 samples collected from the United States, Italy and Spain covered acute and convalescent phases. Sources were T cells, B-cell-depleted T cells, or PBMCs; the material itself was cDNA or gDNA.

In the original processing: Using reference gene primer amplification, nucleated cell counts were estimated. Profiling relied on immunoSEQ multiplex PCR, and the TCRdb table lists in-frame clones only, not all of them. Clone size and V and J calls were adopted from that table, with D and trimming inferred from the DNA. The sample yields over 70,000 clones, around 89% seen once. The sequence was collected from a woman aged 80 or over with acute or convalescent COVID-19. V usage is TRBV14 and J usage is TRBJ1-2; 9 bases line up with TRBD1. The sequenced material came from peripheral blood. The CDR3 protein is CASSQLSGTGRSGYTF. CDR3 DNA: TGTGCCAGCAGCCAACTTTCCGGGACAGGGAGGTCTGGCTACACCTTC. Full variable domain (missing parts from reference TRBV14 and TRBJ1-2): EAGVTQFPSHSVIEKGQTVTLRCDPISGHDNLYWYRRVMGKEIKFLLHFVKESKQDESGMPNNRFLAERTGGTYSTLKVQPAELEDSGVYFCASSQLSGTGRSGYTFGSGTRLTVV.